Below, one TCR beta chain is given with its context. Its antigen is unknown. Trimming at V came to 0 bases and at J to 4 bases, leaving 4 bases not matched to a gene. This CDR3 region has 16 residues. Germline V gives CDR1 SNHLY, CDR2 FYNNEI. Following an approximately 11-day culture, CD4+ T cells were purified. Prior SARS-CoV-2 infection was absent in the vaccine recipients, as shown by negative nucleocapsid antibodies. Each culture had half its medium swapped for IL-2 medium on days 3 and 7. Data came from immunoSEQ multiplex PCR; TCRdb stores just in-frame clones and leaves some out. Counted here are about 74,000 clones, 60% to 80% occurring once; the ten biggest clones make up around 2.1%. The data derive from a study of vaccination effects on CD4 cells after COVID-19.

The source of this sequence is a human donor who received a COVID-19 vaccine. The gene calls are TRBV2 and TRBJ2-1, with 9 bases fitting TRBD1. The sample here was CD4+ T cells from PBMCs cultured without peptide, taken before COVID-19 vaccination. CDR3 sequence: CASSEAPGQGYNEQFF. CDR3 DNA sequence: TGTGCCAGCAGTGAAGCCCCGGGACAGGGTTACAATGAGCAGTTCTTC.